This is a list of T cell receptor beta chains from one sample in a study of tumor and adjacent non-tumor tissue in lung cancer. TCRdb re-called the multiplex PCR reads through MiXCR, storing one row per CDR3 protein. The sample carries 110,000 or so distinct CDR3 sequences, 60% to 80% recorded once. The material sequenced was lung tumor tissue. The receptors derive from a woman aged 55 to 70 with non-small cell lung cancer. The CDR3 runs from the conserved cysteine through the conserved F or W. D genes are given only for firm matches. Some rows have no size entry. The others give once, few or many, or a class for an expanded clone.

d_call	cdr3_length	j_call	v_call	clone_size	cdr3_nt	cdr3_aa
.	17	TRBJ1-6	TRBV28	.	.	CASRPPLRFAVGTPLHF
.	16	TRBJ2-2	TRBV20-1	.	TGCAGTGCTAGAGATCAGGGGACATGGCAGGTCGTGGAGCTGTTTTTT	CSARDQGTWQVVELFF
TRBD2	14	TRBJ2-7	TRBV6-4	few	TGTGCCAGCAGTGAGTTCCCGGGGAGGGACGAGCAGTACTTC	CASSEFPGRDEQYF
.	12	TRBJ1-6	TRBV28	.	TGTGCCAGCAGTTTACGGACCGGACCCCTCCACTTT	CASSLRTGPLHF
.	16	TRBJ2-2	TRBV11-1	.	TGTGCCGGCAGCGCCTGGAGAGGGGTGAACACCAGGGAGCTGTTTTTT	CAGSAWRGVNTRELFF
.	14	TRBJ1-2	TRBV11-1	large	TGTGCCAGCAGCTCACAGGGCCCGCTCTATGGCTACACCTTC	CASSSQGPLYGYTF
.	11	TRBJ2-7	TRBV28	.	TGTGCCAGCACCTTGAGGGGCCAGCAGTACTTC	CASTLRGQQYF
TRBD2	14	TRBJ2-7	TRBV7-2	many	TGTGCCAGCAGCGTCGGGACTAGCGCTTCCGAGCAGTACTTC	CASSVGTSASEQYF
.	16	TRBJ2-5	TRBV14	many	TGTGCCAGCAGCCAAGATTACGGGGGCCGAAAAGAGACCCAGTACTTC	CASSQDYGGRKETQYF
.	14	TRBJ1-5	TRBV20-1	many	TGCAGTGCTTACCCTGGACAGAGCAATCAGCCCCAGCATTTT	CSAYPGQSNQPQHF
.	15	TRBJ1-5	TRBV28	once	TGTGACAGCAGCCTGATACAGACTAGCAATCAGCCCCAGCATTTT	CDSSLIQTSNQPQHF
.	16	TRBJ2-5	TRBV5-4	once	TGTGCCAGCAGCCGAAGAGGGGGGAATGATGGCGACACTCAGTACTTC	CASSRRGGNDGDTQYF
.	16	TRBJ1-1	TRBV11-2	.	TGTGCCAGCAGACGGAACAGCCTTAGGGGGAACACTGATGCTTTTTTT	CASRRNSLRGNTDAFF
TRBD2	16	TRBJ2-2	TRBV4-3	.	TGCGCCGGCAACCAAGGGCCAGCGGGAAACACCGGGGAGCTGCTTTTT	CAGNQGPAGNTGELLF
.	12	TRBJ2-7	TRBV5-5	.	TGTGTCAGCAGCCTGGACGTGGGCGAGCAGTGCTTC	CVSSLDVGEQCF
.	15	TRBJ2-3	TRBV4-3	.	TGCGGCAGCAACCAGGTACTAGCCAGCACAGATACGCAGTATTTT	CGSNQVLASTDTQYF
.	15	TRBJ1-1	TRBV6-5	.	TGTGACAGCAGGTCGACTGGCGGGTATCAGGCTGAAGCTTTCTTT	CDSRSTGGYQAEAFF
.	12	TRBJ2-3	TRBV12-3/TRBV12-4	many	TGTGCCAGCAGCTATGCCACAGATACGCAGTATTTT	CASSYATDTQYF
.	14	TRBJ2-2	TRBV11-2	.	TGTGCCACCAGCTTAGGACAGACCACCGGGGAGCTGTTTTTT	CATSLGQTTGELFF
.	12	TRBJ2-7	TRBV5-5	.	TGTGCCAGCAGCTTGGCAAGGTTCGAGCAGTACTTC	CASSLARFEQYF
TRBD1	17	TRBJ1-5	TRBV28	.	TGTGCTTGCAGCCCTGGGACAGGGGAGGGCGGCAATCAGCCCCAGCATTTT	CACSPGTGEGGNQPQHF
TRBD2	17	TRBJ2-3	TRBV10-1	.	TGCGCCAACAGTGAGTCCGCTAGCGGGAGGAGCGGGGATACGCATTATTTT	CANSESASGRSGDTHYF
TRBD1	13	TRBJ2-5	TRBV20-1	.	TGCATCCTCACACAGGGGGCGGTGGACACCCGGTACTTC	CILTQGAVDTRYF
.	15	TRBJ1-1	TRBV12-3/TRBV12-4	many	TGTGCCAGCGGGGAGAGGGGAAGAGGGGTAACTGAAGCTTTCTTT	CASGERGRGVTEAFF
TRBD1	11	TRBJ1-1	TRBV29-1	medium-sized	TGCAGCGGACAGGGGGTGACTGAAGCTTTCTTT	CSGQGVTEAFF
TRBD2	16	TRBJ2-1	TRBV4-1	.	TGCCCCAGCAGCCAAGATCCAAGCGGGGGGGCCGAGGAGCAGTTTTTC	CPSSQDPSGGAEEQFF
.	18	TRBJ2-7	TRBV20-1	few	.	CSVPPTSGSPVGSYEQYF
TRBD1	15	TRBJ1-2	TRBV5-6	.	TGTGCCAGCATTCCTCGGACAGGGGGCTGGTATGGCTACACCTTC	CASIPRTGGWYGYTF
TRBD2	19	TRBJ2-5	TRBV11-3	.	TGTGCCAGCAGCCCATTCCCGGGACTAGCGGGCCTGTATCAAGAGACCCAGCACTTC	CASSPFPGLAGLYQETQHF
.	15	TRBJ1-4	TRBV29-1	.	.	CSVGAGSTSNEKLFF
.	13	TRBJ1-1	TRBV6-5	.	TGTGCCAGCAGTTGCCAAATCGGGCTCCAAGTTTTCTTT	CASSCQIGLQVFF
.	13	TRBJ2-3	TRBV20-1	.	TGCAGGGGGGGGGCGGGAGCCGGAAATATGCGGTATTTT	CRGGAGAGNMRYF
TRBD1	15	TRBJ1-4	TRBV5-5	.	TGTGCCAGCAACCCGAGACAGGGCGAGGGTGAAAAACTGCTTTTT	CASNPRQGEGEKLLF
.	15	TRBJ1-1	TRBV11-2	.	TGTGCGAGCAGCCCCCGGGGGCTTGGTGACACTGAAGCTTTCTTT	CASSPRGLGDTEAFF
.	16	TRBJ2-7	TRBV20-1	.	TGCAGTGCTAGTGCGACGCGATGTGATTCCCCTGGCGAGCAGTACTTC	CSASATRCDSPGEQYF
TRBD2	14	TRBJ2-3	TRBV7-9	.	TGTGCCAGCAACCAGCGGGGGGACCAAGATACACAGTATTTT	CASNQRGDQDTQYF